This TCR beta chain was found in a study of technical replicates of blood from a handful of donors. Germline V gene sequence: CDR1 KGHSH, CDR2 LQKENI. The junction had 9 bases not matched to a gene; V was cut back by 1 base and J by 7 bases. The CDR3 loop spans 15 amino acids. Libraries were prepared by immunoSEQ multiplex PCR; TCRdb keeps only in-frame clonotypes and omits some of them. The profile shows around 79,000 clones, approximately 94% of them singletons. This clone was observed a single time. This sequence joins TRBV18 and TRBJ1-2, with TRBD1 matching 7 bases. The sequence was collected from a human donor in good health. Sequenced: T cells isolated from PBMCs. CDR3 coding DNA: TGTGCCAGCTCACCACGAGACGACAGGGAAAGTGGCTACACCTTC. Protein product: CASSPRDDRESGYTF.